Listed below are T cell receptor beta chains from one sample, sequenced in a study of cytotoxic CD8 clonotypes in ibrutinib-treated CLL. The data were produced by immunoSEQ multiplex PCR, yet TCRdb's version contains in-frame clones alone and is incomplete. The profile covers about 140,000 clones, with around 93% appearing a single time and less than 14% taken by the ten largest. This material consisted of PBMCs, taken after 12 months of ibrutinib treatment. Source of these receptors: a human donor with chronic lymphocytic leukemia. The CDR3 runs from the conserved cysteine through the conserved F or W. A D gene is named only where the DNA matches it firmly. Rows may omit the clone size; those that give it use once, few, many or a size class.

TRBJ2-3,TRBV20-1,.,.,TGCAGTGCAGCCGTTACAGATACGCAGTATTTT,CSAAVTDTQYF
TRBJ1-5,TRBV28,.,.,TGTGCCAGCAGTTTTATAGCTCTGCGGGGCAATCAGCCCCAGCATTTT,CASSFIALRGNQPQHF
TRBJ1-5,TRBV6-5,TRBD1,.,TGTGCCACCAGACAGGGCGAGGCTTCTCAGCCCCAGCATTTT,CATRQGEASQPQHF
TRBJ2-1,TRBV11-2,.,.,TGTGCCAGCGGCCGGGACTCCGACTCCTACAATGAGCAGTTCTTC,CASGRDSDSYNEQFF
TRBJ2-7,TRBV4-2,TRBD2,once,TGTGCCAGCAGCCAAGGGGGGGGTGCCAACGAGCAGTACTTC,CASSQGGGANEQYF
TRBJ2-5,TRBV6-5,TRBD1,.,TGTGCCAGCAGATCCTCCACAGGGGGAGAGACCCAGTACTTC,CASRSSTGGETQYF
TRBJ1-1,TRBV29-1,TRBD1,once,TGCAGCGTTGCCCGGGACAGGGCGGTGAACACTGAAGCTTTCTTT,CSVARDRAVNTEAFF
TRBJ1-1,TRBV30,.,once,TGTGCCTGGTCTGGGACCCACGGGGGCCGCACTGAAGCTTTCTTT,CAWSGTHGGRTEAFF
TRBJ1-2,TRBV7-9,.,.,TGTGCCAGCAGCCAAAAAGCCCAGGGAGAAGTAGGCTACACCTTC,CASSQKAQGEVGYTF
TRBJ2-7,TRBV19,TRBD1,once,TGTGCCACCAGTATATCCGGGACAGCCTACGAGCAGTACTTC,CATSISGTAYEQYF
TRBJ2-5,TRBV19,TRBD2,.,TGTGCCAGTAGTATCGGGGGGTTTGAGACCCAGTACTTC,CASSIGGFETQYF
TRBJ2-1,TRBV7-8,.,.,TGTGCCAGCAGCTCCGACGGGAGCTCCTACAATGAGCAGTTCTTC,CASSSDGSSYNEQFF
TRBJ1-1,TRBV19,.,.,TGTGCCAGTAGTCATGGGACGGCGAACACTGAAGCTTTCTTT,CASSHGTANTEAFF
TRBJ1-5,TRBV10-3,.,.,TGTGCCATCAGTGAGGGGGGGGTTACGAACCAACCCCAGCATTTT,CAISEGGVTNQPQHF
TRBJ2-7,TRBV7-9,.,once,TGTGCCAGCTCCCCCTCGGATGGGGGATCGGTCGAGCAGTACTTC,CASSPSDGGSVEQYF
TRBJ2-7,TRBV18,.,.,TGTGCCAGCTCAGAAAGGGCTGGGGATTTCTACGAGCAGTACTTC,CASSERAGDFYEQYF
TRBJ2-6,TRBV21-1,.,.,TGTGCCAGCAGCAAACTTCGGTGGTATGGGGCCAACGTCCTGACTTTC,CASSKLRWYGANVLTF
TRBJ2-5,TRBV7-2,TRBD2,.,TGTGCCAGCAGCTTCCCACTAGCGGGAGGCGCGGAGACCCAGTACTTC,CASSFPLAGGAETQYF
TRBJ2-2,TRBV14,TRBD1,.,TGTGCCAGCAGCCAAGTACAGGGGGCCACCTTGGGGACCGGGGAGCTGTTTTTT,CASSQVQGATLGTGELFF
TRBJ1-1,TRBV6-1,.,.,TGTGCCAGCAGTGTTCTCGAGGAGACTGAAGCTTTCTTT,CASSVLEETEAFF
TRBJ2-5,TRBV7-2,.,.,TGTGCCAGCAGCACCGACAGGGAGACCCAGTACTTC,CASSTDRETQYF
TRBJ2-1,TRBV30,TRBD2,.,TGTGCCTGGAGTCCTATCTTACTAGCGTTTTCCTACAATGAGCAGTTCTTC,CAWSPILLAFSYNEQFF
TRBJ2-7,TRBV6-5,.,.,TGTGCCAGCAGTCCCGCGGCCTACGAGCAGTACTTC,CASSPAAYEQYF
TRBJ2-4,TRBV28,TRBD2,.,TGTGCCAGCAGTTTGCCCCAGGCGCGCGGGGGAGCCAAAAACATTCAGTACTTC,CASSLPQARGGAKNIQYF
TRBJ2-7,TRBV10-3,.,.,TGTGCCATCAGTGACGGCCCCGCAACCAGCACCTACGAGCAGTACTTC,CAISDGPATSTYEQYF
TRBJ2-7,TRBV4-1,TRBD1,once,TGCGCCAGCAGCCAAGCCTGGGAAAGGGGGCTCTACGAGCAGTACTTC,CASSQAWERGLYEQYF
TRBJ2-3,TRBV27,TRBD2,.,TGTGCCAGCAGGGTAGCGGGATGGGGCACAGATACGCAGTATTTT,CASRVAGWGTDTQYF
TRBJ1-2,TRBV5-6,TRBD1,.,TGTGCCAGCAGCCAGACGCCTCACGGACAGGTCTACGGCTACACCTTC,CASSQTPHGQVYGYTF